These 30 T cell receptor beta chains were sequenced from one sample in a study of shared T cell receptors in the human thymus. Measured with immunoSEQ multiplex PCR; TCRdb has only the in-frame clones, and not every one. The sample yields hundreds of thousands of clones, around 85% seen once. These data were also filed under a second study, of human thymus T cells.

The source material was thymocytes. The receptors stem from a girl less than two years old with a congenital heart defect.

In the case of this clone: At one of its ends the junction is not consistent with the germline gene, which may arise from a read error. Other nucleotide sequences from this sample produce the same CDR3. V and J are TRBV2 and TRBJ1-6; TRBD1 might be the D (6 bases). CDR1 is SNHLY, CDR2 FYNNEI, per germline. CDR3 length: 15 amino acids. CDR3 amino acids: CASSVTGYHNSPLHF. In DNA, the CDR3 is TGTGCCAGCAGTGTGACAGGTTACCATAATTCCCCCCTCCACTTT.

V gene TRBV7-2 combines with J gene TRBJ1-2; TRBD1 might be the D (5 bases). The V end lost 5 bases, the J end lost 7 bases, and 29 bases lay between the germline ends. Germline V gene lookup returns CDR1 SGHTA and CDR2 FQGNSA. The CDR3 is 18 amino acids. The CDR3, as DNA: TGTGCCAGCAGCATCAGGGTTGGGGAAGTGCCCCACACGCCTGGCTACACCTTC. Its translation is CASSIRVGEVPHTPGYTF. Filled out from reference TRBV7-2 and TRBJ1-2, the complete variable domain reads GAGVSQSPSNKVTEKGKDVELRCDPISGHTALYWYRQSLGQGLEFLIYFQGNSAPDKSGLPSDRFSAERTGGSVSTLTIQRTQQEDSAVYLCASSIRVGEVPHTPGYTFGSGTRLTVV.

This chain connects TRBV9 to TRBJ2-6; TRBD1 matches at 9 bases. The trim removed 0 bases at V and 2 bases at J, leaving 9 bases unmatched. CDR1 is SGDLS and CDR2 is YYNGEE in the germline V gene. The CDR3 is 19 amino acids. CDR3 sequence reads: CASSVGRGQGKTGANVLTF. The CDR3 DNA is TGTGCCAGCAGCGTAGGAAGGGGACAGGGAAAGACTGGGGCCAACGTCCTGACTTTC.

The chain couples TRBV6-6 to TRBJ2-7; no definite D call. The CDR3 runs 14 residues. Trimming pared 2 bases from V and 4 bases from J, leaving 12 bases between. The germline V gene has CDR1 MNHNY and CDR2 SVGAGI (reference sequence). CDR3 DNA: TGTGCCAGCAGTTACACGGAAGCGCCATACGAGCAGTACTTC. It specifies CASSYTEAPYEQYF.

This chain links TRBV7-9 with TRBJ1-2; weak D call: TRBD1 (6 bases). Germline V gene lookup returns CDR1 SEHNR and CDR2 FQNEAQ (reference sequence). CDR3 length: 13 residues. Trimming pared 1 base from V and 4 bases from J, leaving 7 bases between. The CDR3, as DNA: TGTGCCAGCAGCTTAGGGACAGTCTATGGCTACACCTTC. Translation: CASSLGTVYGYTF.

The J gene is TRBJ2-7, the V gene TRBV7-9, with TRBD1 matching over 9 bases. V gave up 5 bases and J gave up 4 bases; unmatched junction bases: 6. CDR1 and CDR2 from the germline V gene are SEHNR and FQNEAQ (reference sequence). The CDR3 length is 14 residues. As DNA, the CDR3 is TGTGCCAGCAGCCACGACAGGGGGACGTACGAGCAGTACTTC. Translated, it gives CASSHDRGTYEQYF.

The chain recombines TRBV9 with TRBJ1-1; D ambiguous. Germline V gene sequence: CDR1 SGDLS, CDR2 YYNGEE. V lost 0 bases and J 5 bases, leaving 14 bases between the germline ends. The CDR3 totals 15 residues. Written as DNA, the CDR3 is TGTGCCAGCAGCGTAGCCCGAGGCGGAGAGACTGAAGCTTTCTTT. The encoded protein is CASSVARGGETEAFF. Variable domain in full (rest from reference TRBV9 and TRBJ1-1): DSGVTQTPKHLITATGQRVTLRCSPRSGDLSVYWYQQSLDQGLQFLIQYYNGEERAKGNILERFSAQQFPDLHSELNLSSLELGDSALYFCASSVARGGETEAFFGQGTRLTVV.

This clone was picked up a small number of times. J is TRBJ2-2 and V is TRBV13, with 7 bases fitting TRBD2. The J segment lost 4 bases and the V segment lost 3 bases, leaving 8 bases of the junction unmatched. Germline CDR1 and CDR2: PRHDT and FYEKMQ (reference sequence). This CDR3 region has 16 residues. This CDR3 reads CASSLRTRKLTGELFF. The CDR3 DNA follows: TGTGCCAGCAGCTTGAGGACTAGGAAACTCACCGGGGAGCTGTTTTTT.

As for this clone: A read error may produce the germline difference seen at one junction end. The chain has TRBV7-9 and TRBJ1-1, with TRBD1 matching 9 bases. The germline gives CDR1 SEHNR, CDR2 FQNEAQ (reference sequence). The CDR3 has 17 residues. The CDR3 nucleotides are TGTGCCAACAGCTCCACGGGACAGGGACCCTTGAACACTGAAGCTTTCTTT. It translates to CANSSTGQGPLNTEAFF. The full variable domain, its missing parts supplied by reference TRBV7-9 and TRBJ1-1, is DTGVSQNPRHKITKRGQNVTFRCDPISEHNRLYWYRQTLGQGPEFLTYFQNEAQLEKSRLLSDRFSAERPKGSFSTLEIQRTEQGDSAMYLCANSSTGQGPLNTEAFFGQGTRLTVV.

Worth noting for this clone: This CDR3 is also generated by other DNA sequences in the sample. This chain connects TRBV14 to TRBJ1-6; a weak D match, TRBD1 (6 bases). Trimming pared 4 bases from V and 6 bases from J, leaving 13 bases between. The CDR3 has 15 residues. The germline CDR1 and CDR2 sequences are SGHDN and FVKESK. The DNA for the CDR3 is TGTGCCAGCAGCCTCCCAGGACAGCCTAATTCACCCCTCCACTTT. Translation gives CASSLPGQPNSPLHF.

This chain uses TRBV14 with TRBJ1-5, with D unclear. This CDR3 has 18 amino acids. Trimming shortened V by 1 base and J by 0 bases, and 16 bases separated the two germline ends. The germline CDR1 and CDR2 sequences are SGHDN and FVKESK. The CDR3 region is CASSQVCPMAHSNQPQHF. CDR3 in DNA: TGTGCCAGCAGCCAAGTATGCCCAATGGCTCATAGCAATCAGCCCCAGCATTTT.

The chain recombines TRBV28 with TRBJ2-7, with D perhaps TRBD1 (6 bases). CDR3 length: 17 amino acids. Germline CDR1 is MDHEN and CDR2 is SYDVKM. V dropped 6 bases and J dropped 3 bases, with 24 bases sitting between them. In DNA, the CDR3 is TGTGCCAGCAGGGGAAACTACAGGGACCCTCCGTACTACGAGCAGTACTTC. It encodes CASRGNYRDPPYYEQYF.

CDR3 coding DNA: TGTGCCAGCAGGTCAGGGGCCTTGGACAATCAGCCCCAGCATTTT. Its protein product is CASRSGALDNQPQHF. The V call is TRBV6-5, the J call TRBJ1-5, with D tentatively TRBD1 (6 bases). The ends were cut back, 6 bases at V and 3 bases at J, with 15 bases in the middle. Per germline, CDR1 MNHEY and CDR2 SVGAGI. The CDR3 is 15 amino acids.

The rearrangement joins TRBV28 to TRBJ1-1; the D is unclear. Germline loops: CDR1 MDHEN, CDR2 SYDVKM. V lost 6 bases, J lost 6 bases, and 29 bases lay in between. The CDR3 has 18 residues. In DNA form, the CDR3 reads TGTGCCAGCAGCCAACTTGGGGAGATGCCACTGGGGAAGGCTGAAGCTTTCTTT. Translation gives CASSQLGEMPLGKAEAFF. The entire variable domain, with the rest obtained from reference TRBV28 and TRBJ1-1, is as follows: DVKVTQSSRYLVKRTGEKVFLECVQDMDHENMFWYRQDPGLGLRLIYFSYDVKMKEKGDIPEGYSVSREKKERFSLILESASTNQTSMYLCASSQLGEMPLGKAEAFFGQGTRLTVV.

The chain combines TRBV9 with TRBJ2-1, with 9 bases matching TRBD1. CDR1 and CDR2 (germline): SGDLS, YYNGEE. The CDR3 spans 13 residues. V lost 3 bases to trimming and J lost 10 bases; unmatched junction nucleotides: 5. Here the CDR3 DNA reads TGTGCCAGCAGCGCCGGGACAGGGAACGAGCAGTTCTTC. Translating gives CASSAGTGNEQFF.

The genes are TRBV27 and TRBJ2-5; possible D gene TRBD2, 6 bases. Trimming left V 7 bases short and J 7 bases short, with 22 bases between. This CDR3 comprises 15 residues. Germline assignment: CDR1 MNHEY and CDR2 SMNVEV (reference sequence). This CDR3 reads CASMPGGGAPGTQYF. The CDR3 DNA follows: TGTGCCAGCATGCCCGGAGGCGGGGCCCCCGGGACCCAGTACTTC.

Here the CDR3 reads CASAKTVGYQCEQYF. The DNA of the CDR3 is TGTGCCAGCGCGAAGACAGTAGGGTATCAGTGCGAGCAGTACTTC. The chain couples TRBV6-6 to TRBJ2-7, with TRBD1 as a possible D gene (5 bases). Germline V gene data show CDR1 as MNHNY and CDR2 as SVGAGI (reference sequence). The CDR3 extends over 15 amino acids. Trimming cost V 8 bases and J 6 bases, with 23 bases left between them.

This chain connects TRBV28 to TRBJ2-7; TRBD2 might be the D (5 bases). CDR3 length: 14 amino acids. V lost 6 bases and J 5 bases, leaving 17 bases between the germline ends. Germline loops: CDR1 MDHEN, CDR2 SYDVKM. The chain's CDR3 is CASSRRLNGDEQYF. CDR3 nucleotide sequence: TGTGCCAGCAGCCGACGATTAAACGGGGACGAGCAGTACTTC.

The chain uses TRBV13 and TRBJ2-7; 7 nucleotides agree with TRBD1. V was pared by 4 bases and J by 5 bases, with 17 bases of the junction left unmatched. Germline assignment: CDR1 PRHDT and CDR2 FYEKMQ (reference sequence). CDR3 length: 17 amino acids. The CDR3 loop reads CASSSTDTQGELNEQYF. Written as DNA, the CDR3 is TGTGCCAGCAGCTCCACTGACACTCAGGGGGAGTTGAACGAGCAGTACTTC.

The V and J genes are TRBV6-1 and TRBJ1-1; TRBD1 aligns across 9 bases. Germline CDR1 and CDR2: MNHNS and SASEGT. The CDR3 is 14 residues long. V trimming: 4 bases; J trimming: 5 bases; junction bases outside the gene matches: 5. The DNA of the CDR3 is TGTGCCAGCAGTGGGACAGGGGTGGGGACTGAAGCTTTCTTT. Residues: CASSGTGVGTEAFF.

This clone was observed once. The chain recombines TRBV27 with TRBJ2-1, with 10 positions matching TRBD2. This CDR3 has 17 residues. The J segment lost 4 bases and the V segment lost 3 bases, leaving 9 bases of the junction unmatched. Germline CDR1 MNHEY, CDR2 SMNVEV (reference sequence). The CDR3 sequence: CASSLANSGGLYNEQFF. CDR3 coding DNA: TGTGCCAGCAGTTTGGCCAATAGCGGGGGGCTATACAATGAGCAGTTCTTC.

This sequence joins TRBV7-8 and TRBJ2-3, with 14 positions matching TRBD2. J lost 6 bases, V lost 4 bases, and 9 bases had no gene match. Germline-derived CDR1 and CDR2 are SGHVS and FQNEAQ. The CDR3 is 17 residues long. The CDR3, as DNA: TGTGCCAGCAGCTCCGGACTAGCGGGGGGACAAAGCGATACGCAGTATTTT. Encoded protein: CASSSGLAGGQSDTQYF.

V and J are TRBV2 and TRBJ1-1; D uncertain. The CDR3 totals 13 residues. CDR1 is SNHLY, CDR2 FYNNEI, per germline. The germline V and J ends were trimmed by 3 bases and 7 bases, with 12 bases remaining between them. CDR3 DNA sequence: TGTGCCAGCAGTGATCCTCTGACGGGTGAAGCTTTCTTT. This gives the protein CASSDPLTGEAFF.

This clone was recorded once. The chain links TRBV7-6 to TRBJ1-2; D is ambiguous. The CDR3 spans 13 residues. V lost 1 base to trimming and J lost 5 bases, with 8 bases between them. Germline V CDR1 and CDR2: SGHVS, FNYEAQ. The CDR3 sequence is CASSLDWAYGYTF. The CDR3 nucleotides read TGTGCCAGCAGCTTAGACTGGGCGTATGGCTACACCTTC.

A few counts support this clone. The J gene is TRBJ1-5, the V gene TRBV7-9; D gene unclear. From germline, CDR1 is SEHNR and CDR2 FQNEAQ (reference sequence). The CDR3 extends over 13 amino acids. Trimming pared 1 base from V and 5 bases from J, leaving 6 bases between. CDR3 in amino acids: CASSLERDQPQHF. The CDR3 nucleotides read TGTGCCAGCAGCTTAGAGAGGGATCAGCCCCAGCATTTT.

V and J are TRBV5-5 and TRBJ1-3; no clear D gene. The V end was cut by 4 bases, the J end by 0 bases, with 17 bases between. Germline V gene lookup returns CDR1 SGHKS and CDR2 YYEKEE (reference sequence). This CDR3 has 17 amino acids. CDR3 DNA: TGTGCCAGCAGCCATTCTTTCCGGGATCGCTCTGGAAACACCATATATTTT. It is translated as CASSHSFRDRSGNTIYF.

The chain carries TRBV6-5 and TRBJ1-2; 11 nucleotides agree with TRBD1. With 5 bases clipped from V and 8 bases from J, the junction kept 10 bases outside the gene matches. Germline CDR1 MNHEY, CDR2 SVGAGI. This CDR3 is built from 15 residues. The CDR3 loop reads CASSTGDRGGLGYTF. In DNA, the CDR3 is TGTGCCAGCAGTACGGGGGACAGGGGGGGTTTAGGCTACACCTTC.

V usage is TRBV14 and J usage is TRBJ2-3; a possible D gene is TRBD2 (7 bases). Germline CDR1 is SGHDN and CDR2 is FVKESK. The V end lost 6 bases, the J end lost 4 bases, and 14 bases lay between the germline ends. The CDR3 totals 14 residues. The CDR3 DNA follows: TGTGCCAGCAGGGGGGGGCCCCCGGCAGATACGCAGTATTTT. Protein product: CASRGGPPADTQYF.

This clone was counted only a few times. The rearrangement links TRBV7-2 to TRBJ2-7; D may be TRBD1 (5 bases). CDR1 and CDR2 (germline): SGHTA, FQGNSA. The CDR3 is 16 residues long. Between the trimmed V and J ends, which lost 1 base and 2 bases, there was a span of 15 bases. This CDR3 reads CASSLGQKPRTYEQYF. Written as DNA, the CDR3 is TGTGCCAGCAGCTTAGGACAGAAACCACGGACCTACGAGCAGTACTTC.

The chain combines TRBV27 with TRBJ2-1; 12 bases are shared with TRBD2. Per germline, CDR1 MNHEY and CDR2 SMNVEV (reference sequence). V shed 6 bases, J shed 5 bases, and the junction held 11 bases outside the gene matches. The CDR3 consists of 17 residues. The DNA of the CDR3 is TGTGCCAGCAGCGGAGCACCGACTAGCGGGGGCCACAATGAGCAGTTCTTC. Protein: CASSGAPTSGGHNEQFF.